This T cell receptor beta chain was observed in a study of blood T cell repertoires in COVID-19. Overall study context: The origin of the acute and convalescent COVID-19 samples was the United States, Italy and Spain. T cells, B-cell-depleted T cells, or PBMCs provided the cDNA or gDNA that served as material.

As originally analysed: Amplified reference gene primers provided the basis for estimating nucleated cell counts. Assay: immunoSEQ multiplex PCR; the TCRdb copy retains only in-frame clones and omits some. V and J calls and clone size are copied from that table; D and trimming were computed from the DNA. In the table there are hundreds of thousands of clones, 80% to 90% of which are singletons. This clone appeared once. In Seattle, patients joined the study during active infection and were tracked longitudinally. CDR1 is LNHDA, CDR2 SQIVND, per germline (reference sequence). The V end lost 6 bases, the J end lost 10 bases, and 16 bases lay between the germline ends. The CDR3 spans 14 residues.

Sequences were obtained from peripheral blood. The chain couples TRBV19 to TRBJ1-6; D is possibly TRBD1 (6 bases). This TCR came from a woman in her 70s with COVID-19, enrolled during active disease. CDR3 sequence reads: CASSKDRRHSPLHF. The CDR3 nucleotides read TGTGCCAGTAGCAAGGACAGAAGGCACTCACCCCTCCACTTT.